This T cell receptor (beta chain) was found in a study of T cells in narcolepsy. About the study: Donors had narcolepsy type 1 or type 2, or were healthy controls. Study-level points and caveats: No autoreactive T cell clone sequences appeared in some memory CD4+ repertoires. Reportedly, autoreactive clonotypes were serially detected in patients' blood but not controls'. Same-patient CSF and blood CD4+ T cell clonotypes included HCRT-specific and TRIB2-specific autoreactive ones.

This clone was detected a few times. The antigen remains undetermined. Sequenced by immunoSEQ multiplex PCR; TCRdb stores in-frame clones only, minus some. The sample has roughly 35,000 clones; approximately 85% are singletons. The V end was cut by 2 bases, the J end by 0 bases, with 11 bases between. In germline, CDR1 is SGDLS, CDR2 YYNGEE. The CDR3 consists of 15 residues. Sequencing input: CD45RA- memory CD4+ T cells from PBMCs. The source is a human donor with narcolepsy. The chain couples TRBV9 to TRBJ1-2; D is unclear. The DNA of the CDR3 is TGTGCCAGCAGCGTCAATTCGAGTCCTAACTATGGCTACACCTTC. Translated, it gives CASSVNSSPNYGYTF. Full variable domain (remainder filled in from reference TRBV9 and TRBJ1-2): DSGVTQTPKHLITATGQRVTLRCSPRSGDLSVYWYQQSLDQGLQFLIQYYNGEERAKGNILERFSAQQFPDLHSELNLSSLELGDSALYFCASSVNSSPNYGYTFGSGTRLTVV.